This T cell receptor beta chain was found in a study of identical twins. The CDR3 sequence is 15 residues long. V gave up 0 bases and J gave up 5 bases; unmatched junction bases: 4. Per the germline V gene, CDR1 is SGHDN and CDR2 is FVKESK. This clonotype has just a few counts. Its cognate antigen is unknown. TCRdb processed the 5' RACE reads anew with MiXCR; each CDR3 protein has one entry. The data show more than 400,000 distinct CDR3 sequences, with about 15% seen just once and 0.44% held by the top ten. Points from the study as a whole: Twins shared out-of-frame alpha sequences with excess low generation probability. Partly confounded zero-insertion analyses could result from invariant MAIT and iNKT cells.

This sample was also put to use in a study of yellow fever vaccine responses in identical twins.

The genes are TRBV14 and TRBJ2-5; 9 bases agree with TRBD2. Specimen: CD4+ T cells sorted from blood. This sequence originates from a young woman in good health. Here the CDR3 reads CASSQERGGWETQYF. The CDR3 DNA reads as TGTGCCAGCAGCCAAGAGCGGGGGGGCTGGGAGACCCAGTACTTC.